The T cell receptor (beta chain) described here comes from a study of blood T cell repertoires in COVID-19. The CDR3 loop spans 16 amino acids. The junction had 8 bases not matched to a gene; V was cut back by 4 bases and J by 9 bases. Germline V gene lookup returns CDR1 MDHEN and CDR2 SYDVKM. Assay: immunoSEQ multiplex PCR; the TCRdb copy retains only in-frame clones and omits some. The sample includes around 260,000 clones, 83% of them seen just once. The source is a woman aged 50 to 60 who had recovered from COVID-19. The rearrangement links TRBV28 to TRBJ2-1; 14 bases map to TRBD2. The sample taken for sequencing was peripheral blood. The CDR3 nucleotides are TGTGCCAGCAGTTCGGGACTAGCGGGAGTTCTGGGTGAGCAGTTCTTC. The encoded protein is CASSSGLAGVLGEQFF.